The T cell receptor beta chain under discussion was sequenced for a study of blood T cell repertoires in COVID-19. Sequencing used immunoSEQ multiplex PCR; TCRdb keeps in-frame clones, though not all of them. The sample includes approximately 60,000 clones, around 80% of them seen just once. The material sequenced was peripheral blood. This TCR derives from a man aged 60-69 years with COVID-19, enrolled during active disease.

The CDR3 DNA reads as TGTGCCAGCAGCGCCGACTATGGCTACACCTTC. This translates into CASSADYGYTF. The V gene is TRBV9, the J gene TRBJ1-2; D not resolved. From germline, CDR1 is SGDLS and CDR2 YYNGEE. The CDR3 extends over 11 amino acids. The germline V and J ends were trimmed by 3 bases and 3 bases, with 3 bases remaining between them. The full variable domain, rest sourced from reference TRBV9 and TRBJ1-2, is DSGVTQTPKHLITATGQRVTLRCSPRSGDLSVYWYQQSLDQGLQFLIQYYNGEERAKGNILERFSAQQFPDLHSELNLSSLELGDSALYFCASSADYGYTFGSGTRLTVV.